This record concerns one T cell receptor (beta chain) sequence. V was clipped by 5 bases and J by 9 bases, with 20 bases between them. CDR1 and CDR2 (germline): MNHEY, SMNVEV (reference sequence). The CDR3 loop spans 15 amino acids. Per the study methods: For nucleated cells, counts were estimated from reference gene primer amplification. Method: immunoSEQ multiplex PCR; TCRdb's copy keeps in-frame clones and lacks some. The V and J calls and the clone size are those of that table, but D and trimming were determined from the DNA. This sample yields about 240,000 clones, of which around nine tenths are seen a single time; about 7.1% belongs to the top ten. This specimen belongs to a study of blood T cell repertoires in COVID-19. Study details: COVID-19 samples collected from the United States, Italy and Spain covered acute and convalescent phases. Sources were T cells, B-cell-depleted T cells, or PBMCs; the material itself was cDNA or gDNA.

Sequences were obtained from peripheral blood. The receptor was isolated from a woman aged 70-85 years with active or convalescent COVID-19. The V call is TRBV27, the J call TRBJ1-5; D is possibly TRBD1 (6 bases). CDR3 DNA sequence: TGTGCCAGCAGTCCTCCCCTTGGCGGGGGCGTGCCCCAGCATTTT. Translating gives CASSPPLGGGVPQHF.